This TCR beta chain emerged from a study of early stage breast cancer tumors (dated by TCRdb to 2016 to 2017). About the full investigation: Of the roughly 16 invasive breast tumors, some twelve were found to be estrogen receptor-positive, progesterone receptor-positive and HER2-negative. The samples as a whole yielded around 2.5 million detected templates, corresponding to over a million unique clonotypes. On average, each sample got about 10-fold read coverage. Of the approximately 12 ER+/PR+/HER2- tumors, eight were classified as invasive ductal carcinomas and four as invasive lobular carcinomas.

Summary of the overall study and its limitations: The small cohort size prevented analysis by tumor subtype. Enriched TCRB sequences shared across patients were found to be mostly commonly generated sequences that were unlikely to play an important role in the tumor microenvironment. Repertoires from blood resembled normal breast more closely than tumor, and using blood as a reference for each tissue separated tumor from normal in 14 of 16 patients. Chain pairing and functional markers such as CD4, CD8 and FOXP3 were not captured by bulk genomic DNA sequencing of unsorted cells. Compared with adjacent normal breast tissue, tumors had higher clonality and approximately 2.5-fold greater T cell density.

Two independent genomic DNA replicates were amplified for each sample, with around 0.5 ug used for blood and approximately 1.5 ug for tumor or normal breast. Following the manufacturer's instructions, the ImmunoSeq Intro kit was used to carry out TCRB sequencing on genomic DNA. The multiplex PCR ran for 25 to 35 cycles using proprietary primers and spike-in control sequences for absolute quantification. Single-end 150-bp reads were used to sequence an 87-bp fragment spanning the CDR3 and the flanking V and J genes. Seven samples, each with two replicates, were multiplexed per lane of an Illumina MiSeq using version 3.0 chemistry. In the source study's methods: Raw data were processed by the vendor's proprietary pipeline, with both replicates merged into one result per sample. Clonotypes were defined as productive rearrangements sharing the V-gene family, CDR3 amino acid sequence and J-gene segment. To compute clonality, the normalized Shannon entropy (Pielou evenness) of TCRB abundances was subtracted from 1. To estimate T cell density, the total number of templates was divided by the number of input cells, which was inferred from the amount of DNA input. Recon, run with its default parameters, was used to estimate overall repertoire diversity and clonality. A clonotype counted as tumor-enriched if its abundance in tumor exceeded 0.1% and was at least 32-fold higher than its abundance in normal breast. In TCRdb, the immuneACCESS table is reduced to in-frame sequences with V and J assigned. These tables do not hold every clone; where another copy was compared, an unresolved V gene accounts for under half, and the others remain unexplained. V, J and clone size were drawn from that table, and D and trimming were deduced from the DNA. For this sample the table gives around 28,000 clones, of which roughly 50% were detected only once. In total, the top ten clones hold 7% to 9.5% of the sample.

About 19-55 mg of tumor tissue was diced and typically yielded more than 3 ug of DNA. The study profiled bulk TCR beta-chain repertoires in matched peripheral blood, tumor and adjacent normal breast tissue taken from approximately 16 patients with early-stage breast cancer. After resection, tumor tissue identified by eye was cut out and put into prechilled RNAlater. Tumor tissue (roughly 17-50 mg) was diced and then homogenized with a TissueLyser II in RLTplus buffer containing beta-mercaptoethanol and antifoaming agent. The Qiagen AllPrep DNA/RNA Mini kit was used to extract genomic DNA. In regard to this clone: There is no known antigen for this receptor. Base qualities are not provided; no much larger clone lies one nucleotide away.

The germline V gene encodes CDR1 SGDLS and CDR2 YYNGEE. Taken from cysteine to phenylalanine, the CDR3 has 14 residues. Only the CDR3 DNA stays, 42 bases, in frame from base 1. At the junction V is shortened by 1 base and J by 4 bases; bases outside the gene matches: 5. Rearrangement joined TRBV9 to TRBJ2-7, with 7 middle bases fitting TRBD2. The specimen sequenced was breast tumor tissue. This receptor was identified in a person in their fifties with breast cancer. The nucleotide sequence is TGTGCCAGCAGCGTATTTCCGGGAGGTTACGAGCAGTACTTC. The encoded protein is CASSVFPGGYEQYF.